Following are 5 T cell receptor beta chains from one sample sequenced in a study of identical twins. One entry per CDR3 protein results from TCRdb running MiXCR on the 5' RACE reads. Here the sample spans about 890,000 distinct CDR3 sequences, roughly an eighth being singletons. These data also formed part of another study, on yellow fever vaccine responses in identical twins.

Sequencing used PBMCs. These receptors were taken from a woman between 18 and 29 years old in good health.

The V and J genes are TRBV2 and TRBJ2-3; D unresolved. V was trimmed by 7 bases and J by 5 bases, leaving 10 bases between them. This CDR3 has 12 amino acids. Germline V lookup: CDR1 SNHLY, CDR2 FYNNEI. The DNA for the CDR3 is TGTGCCAGCATGGGGATGAGAGATACGCAGTATTTT. This encodes CASMGMRDTQYF.

This chain uses TRBV12-3 or TRBV12-4 with TRBJ2-1; a possible D gene is TRBD2 (6 bases). The CDR3 sequence is 16 residues long. V was clipped by 5 bases and J by 0 bases, with 14 bases between them. The CDR3 DNA reads TGTGCCAGCAGTCCCTCAGGGAGGAGCTCCTACAATGAGCAGTTCTTC. This gives the protein CASSPSGRSSYNEQFF.

This clonotype was found many times. This chain's CDR3 is CASSFGTGGTGELFF. The CDR3 DNA follows: TGTGCCAGCAGCTTTGGGACAGGAGGTACCGGGGAGCTGTTTTTT. The chain links TRBV12-3 or TRBV12-4 to TRBJ2-2, with 8 bases identical to TRBD1. The CDR3 totals 15 residues. V lost 6 bases to trimming and J lost 5 bases; unmatched junction nucleotides: 8.

A few counts support this clonotype. The chain joins TRBV12-3 or TRBV12-4 to TRBJ1-4, with D perhaps TRBD1 (5 bases). The CDR3 length is 15 residues. V was shortened by 2 bases and J by 4 bases, with 11 bases between the two germline ends. The CDR3 DNA reads as TGTGCCAGCAGTTTAAAGGGGTTTGGTAATGAAAAACTGTTTTTT. Amino acids: CASSLKGFGNEKLFF.

This clonotype has just a few counts. The chain joins TRBV10-3 to TRBJ1-2; 8 bases are a match to TRBD1. Per the germline V gene, CDR1 is ENHRY and CDR2 is SYGVKD. The J segment lost 8 bases and the V segment lost 6 bases, leaving 5 bases of the junction unmatched. This CDR3 has 12 amino acids. The CDR3 reads CAIRQGAEGYTF. CDR3 nucleotides: TGTGCCATCAGGCAGGGGGCAGAAGGCTACACCTTC.